This is a list of T cell receptor beta chains from one sample in a study of T cell repertoires in cytomegalovirus infection. No antigen has been identified for these receptors. TCRdb itself ran the reads through MiXCR, one entry per CDR3 protein. The repertoire holds approximately 590,000 distinct CDR3 sequences, 40% seen once, with 40% to 60% in the top ten. Sequenced here: cultured PBMCs, sampled from culture after CMV antigen stimulation. Receptors originate from a human donor in good health (CMV status not recorded). Some clones in this sample may be carry-over from other donors' samples. Each CDR3 is given with its conserved first and last residue. Fields, in order: J gene, D gene, V gene, clone size, CDR3 DNA, CDR3 protein. D genes are given only for firm matches. Size values are once, few and many counts, or a class for expanded clones, and some rows have none.

J: TRBJ2-7; D: -; V: TRBV6-2/TRBV6-3; size: -; DNA: TGTGCCAGCAGTTATGACCTAGCGAGTGAGCAGTACTTC; CDR3: CASSYDLASEQYF
J: TRBJ2-1; D: -; V: TRBV19; size: few; DNA: TGTGCCAGTATGGAGCAGTTCTTC; CDR3: CASMEQFF
J: TRBJ2-7; D: TRBD1; V: TRBV20-1; size: -; DNA: TGCAGTGCTAGATCATCCTACCCGGGACAGAGATACTACGAGCAGTACTTC; CDR3: CSARSSYPGQRYYEQYF
J: TRBJ1-3; D: -; V: TRBV27; size: -; DNA: TGTGCCACCCAGGGCTCTGGAAACACCATATATTTT; CDR3: CATQGSGNTIYF
J: TRBJ2-1; D: -; V: TRBV6-2/TRBV6-3; size: -; DNA: TGTGCCAGCAGCCCCTACTTAAATGAGCAGTTCTTC; CDR3: CASSPYLNEQFF
J: TRBJ2-2; D: -; V: TRBV19; size: -; DNA: TGTGCCAGTAGTACCTTGCTGAGGATCGGGGAGCTGTTTTTT; CDR3: CASSTLLRIGELFF
J: TRBJ2-1; D: -; V: TRBV2; size: -; DNA: TGTGCCAGCAGTGATCCGGGCCCAATCACGCTCTCGCAGTTCTTC; CDR3: CASSDPGPITLSQFF
J: TRBJ1-4; D: -; V: TRBV7-9; size: -; DNA: TGTGCCAGCAGCTTAGAGGACCCGGGATATGAAAAACTGTTTTTT; CDR3: CASSLEDPGYEKLFF
J: TRBJ2-1; D: TRBD2; V: TRBV7-9; size: few; DNA: TGTGCCAGCACCTCCCCGCTACTAGCGGGGGGGATCAATGAGCAGTTCTTC; CDR3: CASTSPLLAGGINEQFF
J: TRBJ2-1; D: -; V: TRBV7-6; size: -; DNA: TGTGCCAGCAGCCCCCTAAAGGGACGATCTAGCAATGAGCAGTTCTTC; CDR3: CASSPLKGRSSNEQFF
J: TRBJ1-3; D: TRBD1; V: TRBV20-1; size: few; DNA: TGCAGTGCTACGGACAGGGGAAACACCATATATTTT; CDR3: CSATDRGNTIYF
J: TRBJ2-3; D: TRBD2; V: TRBV11-2; size: -; DNA: TGTGCCAGCAGCTTTAGCGGGAGACGGTCAGATACGCAGTATTTT; CDR3: CASSFSGRRSDTQYF
J: TRBJ1-3; D: -; V: TRBV27; size: -; DNA: TGTGCCAGCAGTTCGGGGGGTCGTGGCACCATATATTTT; CDR3: CASSSGGRGTIYF
J: TRBJ2-3; D: -; V: TRBV19; size: -; DNA: TGTGCCAGTAGTAAAGGTGGGGGCCCCACAGATACGCAGTATTTT; CDR3: CASSKGGGPTDTQYF
J: TRBJ2-1; D: -; V: TRBV7-2; size: many; DNA: TGTGCCAGCAGCTACTCTAGGGACAATGAGCAGTTCTTC; CDR3: CASSYSRDNEQFF
J: TRBJ2-1; D: -; V: TRBV12-3/TRBV12-4; size: few; DNA: TGTGCCAGCAGTATATACCGGGACAGGCCCCGTATTAGCGGGTTTACCAGCTCCTACAATGAGCAGTTCTTC; CDR3: CASSIYRDRPRISGFTSSYNEQFF